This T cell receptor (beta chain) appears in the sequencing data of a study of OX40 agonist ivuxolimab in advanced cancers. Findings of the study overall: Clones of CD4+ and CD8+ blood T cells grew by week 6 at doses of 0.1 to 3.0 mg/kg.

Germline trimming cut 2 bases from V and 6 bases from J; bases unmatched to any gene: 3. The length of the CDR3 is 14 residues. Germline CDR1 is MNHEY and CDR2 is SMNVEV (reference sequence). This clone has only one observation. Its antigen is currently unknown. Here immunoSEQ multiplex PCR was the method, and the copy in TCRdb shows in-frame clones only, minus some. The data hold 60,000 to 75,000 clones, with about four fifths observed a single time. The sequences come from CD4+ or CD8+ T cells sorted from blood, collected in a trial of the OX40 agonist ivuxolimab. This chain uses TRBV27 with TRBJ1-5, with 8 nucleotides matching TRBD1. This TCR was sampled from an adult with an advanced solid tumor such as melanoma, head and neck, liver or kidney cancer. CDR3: CASSLRQGFQPQHF. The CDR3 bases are TGTGCCAGCAGTTTAAGACAGGGGTTTCAGCCCCAGCATTTT.